The 5 T cell receptor beta chains listed next were all sequenced from one sample in a study of blood T cell repertoires in COVID-19. Generated by immunoSEQ multiplex PCR, the TCRdb table keeps only in-frame clones and is missing some. The profile covers approximately 450,000 clones, with roughly 89% appearing a single time and approximately 4.3% taken by the ten largest. Sequenced sample: peripheral blood. These receptors were taken from a woman in her 30s with acute or convalescent COVID-19.

The rearrangement uses TRBV3-1 (or the pseudogene TRBV3-2) and TRBJ2-7; no definite D call. The germline V and J ends were trimmed by 0 bases and 0 bases, with 15 bases remaining between them. Per germline, CDR1 LGHDT and CDR2 YNNKEL (reference sequence). The CDR3 length is 17 residues. The CDR3 protein is CASSQDRRGAYSYEQYF. In DNA, the CDR3 is TGTGCCAGCAGCCAAGATCGACGTGGAGCGTACTCCTACGAGCAGTACTTC.

J is TRBJ1-6 and V is TRBV30, with D possibly being TRBD1 (6 bases). Trimming removed 4 bases from V and 4 bases from J, with 11 bases in between. The CDR3 has 14 residues. Germline values: CDR1 GTSNPN, CDR2 SVGIG (reference sequence). The CDR3 DNA is TGTGCCTGGACTTATACAGGGTATAATTCACCCCTCCACTTT. Protein sequence: CAWTYTGYNSPLHF.

The chain joins TRBV9 to TRBJ1-2, with 9 bases fitting TRBD1. The CDR3 extends over 17 amino acids. With 0 bases clipped from V and 7 bases from J, the junction kept 13 bases outside the gene matches. From germline, CDR1 is SGDLS and CDR2 YYNGEE. CDR3 DNA sequence: TGTGCCAGCAGCGTAGATGGGGGGGACAGGGATTATCGTGGCTACACCTTC. It encodes CASSVDGGDRDYRGYTF.

The chain recombines TRBV10-3 with TRBJ2-1; possible D gene TRBD1, 5 bases. The CDR3 runs 16 residues. Trimming pared 1 base from V and 5 bases from J, leaving 15 bases between. Germline CDR1 reads ENHRY; CDR2 reads SYGVKD. The CDR3 reads CAISEYVDRGHNEQFF. The DNA for the CDR3 is TGTGCCATCAGTGAGTATGTGGATAGGGGCCACAATGAGCAGTTCTTC.

V and J are TRBV6-5 and TRBJ1-6, with unresolved D. The germline gives CDR1 MNHEY, CDR2 SVGAGI. V gave up 11 bases and J gave up 4 bases, with 12 bases separating them. The CDR3 is made up of 13 amino acids. CDR3: CAGRTAYNSPLHF. The CDR3 DNA reads as TGTGCCGGTCGCACAGCTTATAATTCACCCCTCCACTTT.